These 26 T cell receptor beta chains came from one sample sequenced in a study of cytomegalovirus exposure and HLA in healthy donors. The PCR contained 60 Vbeta and 13 Jbeta primers. Method: immunoSEQ multiplex PCR; TCRdb's copy keeps in-frame clones and lacks some. The sample consists of 110,000 to 150,000 clones, roughly 73% of them appearing once. Material for sequencing was PBMCs. The origin of the receptors is a female donor in good health and CMV-seronegative.

V is TRBV29-1 and J is TRBJ1-2, with 7 bases that match TRBD1. Trimming took 4 bases from V and 4 from J; bases not matched to a gene: 6. The CDR3 is made up of 13 amino acids. The germline V gene has CDR1 SQVTM and CDR2 ANQGSEA. CDR3 protein: CSVARDSLYGYTF. The CDR3 region has the DNA TGCAGCGTTGCCAGGGACAGCCTCTATGGCTACACCTTC.

This chain uses TRBV2 with TRBJ1-5, with D perhaps TRBD1 (5 bases). Germline CDR1 SNHLY, CDR2 FYNNEI. V was shortened by 4 bases and J by 4 bases, with 14 bases between the two germline ends. The CDR3 covers 15 residues. The CDR3 loop is CASSVSAGPNQPQHF. CDR3 nucleotides: TGTGCCAGCAGTGTATCGGCGGGACCAAATCAGCCCCAGCATTTT.

This chain uses TRBV27 with TRBJ2-7, with 9 bases identical to TRBD1. Germline values: CDR1 MNHEY, CDR2 SMNVEV (reference sequence). This CDR3 has 19 amino acids. Trimming cost V 11 bases and J 3 bases; bases outside gene matches: 26. CDR3 DNA sequence: TGTGCCGGTTACAGGGGGCAGGGCGCTCGCGGCGAAAGGGGCTACGAGCAGTACTTC. Amino acids: CAGYRGQGARGERGYEQYF.

The chain is built from TRBV7-9 and TRBJ2-7; 8 bases align to TRBD1. The germline V gene has CDR1 SEHNR and CDR2 FQNEAQ (reference sequence). V shed 5 bases, J shed 2 bases, and the junction held 5 bases outside the gene matches. The CDR3 loop spans 14 amino acids. CDR3 region: CASSPGTGTYEQYF. The DNA for the CDR3 is TGTGCCAGCAGCCCCGGGACAGGAACCTACGAGCAGTACTTC. Drawing the rest from reference TRBV7-9 and TRBJ2-7, the complete variable domain is DTGVSQNPRHKITKRGQNVTFRCDPISEHNRLYWYRQTLGQGPEFLTYFQNEAQLEKSRLLSDRFSAERPKGSFSTLEIQRTEQGDSAMYLCASSPGTGTYEQYFGPGTRLTVT.

This chain uses TRBV27 with TRBJ1-3; possible D gene TRBD1, 5 bases. There are 18 residues in the CDR3. Germline V gene lookup returns CDR1 MNHEY and CDR2 SMNVEV (reference sequence). Trimming took 6 bases from V and 1 from J, leaving 22 bases between them. The CDR3 protein is CASRPLGDAGESGNTIYF. The CDR3 DNA follows: TGTGCCAGCAGACCCCTTGGGGATGCGGGGGAGTCTGGAAACACCATATATTTT.

To note about this clone: A read error may produce the germline difference seen at one junction end. The chain recombines TRBV5-1 with TRBJ2-3, with no clear D. Germline CDR1 reads SGHRS; CDR2 reads YFSETQ. CDR3 size: 15 residues. CDR3 loop: CAGSNGAASTDTQYF. Written as DNA, the CDR3 is TGCGCCGGCAGCAACGGAGCAGCTAGCACAGATACGCAGTATTTT.

The V gene is TRBV5-1, the J gene TRBJ2-1; 11 bases are shared with TRBD2. The CDR3 is made up of 16 amino acids. V gave up 0 bases and J gave up 3 bases; unmatched junction bases: 2. CDR1 is SGHRS, CDR2 YFSETQ, per germline. CDR3 loop: CASSLGGLAGYNEQFF. CDR3 in DNA: TGCGCCAGCAGCTTGGGCGGACTAGCGGGCTACAATGAGCAGTTCTTC.

The rearrangement links TRBV11-2 to TRBJ2-1; TRBD1 matches 7 bases. CDR1 and CDR2 from the germline V gene are SGHAT and FQNNGV. The CDR3 runs to 15 residues. V lost 7 bases to trimming and J lost 1 base; unmatched junction nucleotides: 7. CDR3 in amino acids: CASTPSRGSYNEQFF. The CDR3 DNA sequence: TGTGCCAGCACCCCGTCCAGGGGGTCCTACAATGAGCAGTTCTTC.

The chain uses TRBV9 and TRBJ2-7; D may be TRBD1 (6 bases). The CDR3 consists of 15 residues. Germline V lookup: CDR1 SGDLS, CDR2 YYNGEE. V lost 0 bases and J 0 bases, leaving 10 bases between the germline ends. CDR3 amino acids: CASSVAPDSSYEQYF. The CDR3 DNA reads as TGTGCCAGCAGCGTAGCCCCGGACAGCTCCTACGAGCAGTACTTC.

The V gene is TRBV7-2, the J gene TRBJ2-5; 11 bases fit TRBD2. Germline lookup yields CDR1 SGHTA and CDR2 FQGNSA. This CDR3 has 15 residues. Trimming cost V 2 bases and J 11 bases; bases outside gene matches: 10. The CDR3 DNA is TGTGCCAGCAGCTTAAGGGGTAGCGGGGGGGAAGAGCAGTACTTC. Amino acids: CASSLRGSGGEEQYF.

The chain is built from TRBV28 and TRBJ2-1, with 7 bases matching TRBD1. This CDR3 is built from 13 residues. Germline V gene data show CDR1 as MDHEN and CDR2 as SYDVKM. Trimming cost V 4 bases and J 4 bases; bases outside gene matches: 1. Here the CDR3 DNA reads TGTGCCAGCAGTTGGGACAGATACAATGAGCAGTTCTTC. This gives the protein CASSWDRYNEQFF.

The chain is built from TRBV7-5 and TRBJ2-5; TRBD1, as called in the table, went unchecked against the DNA. TRBV7-5 is tagged as a pseudogene. The CDR3 covers 16 residues. This chain's CDR3 is CARSLRQASGQETQYF. For the CDR3, the DNA is TGTGCCAGAAGCTTAAGACAGGCAAGCGGACAAGAGACCCAGTACTTC.

This clone was observed once. The rearrangement uses TRBV2 and TRBJ1-6, with D possibly being TRBD1 (5 bases). Germline loops: CDR1 SNHLY, CDR2 FYNNEI. This CDR3 is 17 amino acids long. V lost 4 bases and J 7 bases, leaving 20 bases between the germline ends. The DNA for the CDR3 is TGTGCCAGCAGTGTATCAGGGCCAGGAAACTACAATTCACCCCTCCACTTT. This translates into CASSVSGPGNYNSPLHF. Complete variable domain (other parts from reference TRBV2 and TRBJ1-6): EPEVTQTPSHQVTQMGQEVILRCVPISNHLYFYWYRQILGQKVEFLVSFYNNEISEKSEIFDDQFSVERPDGSNFTLKIRSTKLEDSAMYFCASSVSGPGNYNSPLHFGNGTRLTVT.

CDR3: CASSLRGTGTYEQYF. Here the CDR3 DNA reads TGTGCCAGCAGTTTAAGGGGGACAGGGACCTACGAGCAGTACTTC. V usage is TRBV27 and J usage is TRBJ2-5; 9 bases fit TRBD1. The end of the DNA aligns better with TRBJ2-7, so the J call may be wrong. Germline V gives CDR1 MNHEY, CDR2 SMNVEV (reference sequence). CDR3 size: 15 residues.

The chain has TRBV27 and TRBJ1-1; D unclear. The CDR3 is made up of 17 amino acids. Deletions cut 7 bases from V and 3 bases from J, with 24 bases between. Germline loops: CDR1 MNHEY, CDR2 SMNVEV (reference sequence). The CDR3: CASTLAGDRPFYTEAFF. The CDR3 coding sequence is TGTGCCAGCACCTTAGCCGGGGATAGGCCCTTTTACACTGAAGCTTTCTTT.

This chain uses TRBV29-1 with TRBJ2-1; 9 bases agree with TRBD1. The V segment lost 3 bases and the J segment 6 bases; nucleotides outside the gene matches: 6. The length of the CDR3 is 14 residues. Germline V CDR1 and CDR2: SQVTM, ANQGSEA. The CDR3 protein is CSVDKTGGRNEQFF. CDR3 DNA sequence: TGCAGCGTTGACAAGACAGGGGGTCGCAATGAGCAGTTCTTC.

This clone was seen a single time. The chain is built from TRBV5-1 and TRBJ1-1; D not certain. The CDR3 extends over 14 amino acids. Germline V gene data show CDR1 as SGHRS and CDR2 as YFSETQ. Trimming removed 1 base at V and 0 bases at J, with 7 bases between. DNA of the CDR3: TGCGCCAGCAGCTTGCCAGAAATGAACACTGAAGCTTTCTTT. Translating gives CASSLPEMNTEAFF.

The chain combines TRBV6-5 with TRBJ1-1; D remains unclear. Between the trimmed V and J ends, which lost 5 bases and 1 base, there was a span of 5 bases. Germline CDR1 MNHEY, CDR2 SVGAGI. The CDR3 has 12 residues. The CDR3 sequence is CASSPSNTEAFF. CDR3 DNA: TGTGCCAGCAGTCCTTCGAACACTGAAGCTTTCTTT.

This clone was counted only a few times. CDR3 in amino acids: CASSYGQTSYEQYF. The CDR3 DNA follows: TGTGCCAGCAGTTACGGCCAGACTTCCTACGAGCAGTACTTC. The chain joins TRBV6-5 to TRBJ2-7; D remains unclear. Germline values: CDR1 MNHEY, CDR2 SVGAGI. CDR3 size: 14 residues. The ends were cut back, 2 bases at V and 1 base at J, with 9 bases in the middle.

This chain connects TRBV10-3 to TRBJ2-3, with D perhaps TRBD1 (6 bases). Trimming stripped 2 bases from V and 10 bases from J, with 19 bases between. This CDR3 contains 15 residues. Germline CDR1 reads ENHRY; CDR2 reads SYGVKD. The CDR3 region has the DNA TGTGCCATCAGTGAGCCTGAAACAGGGCAAAGGTCGCAGTATTTT. Protein product: CAISEPETGQRSQYF.

This clone was counted between two and nine times. This chain connects TRBV25-1 to TRBJ2-2; a possible D gene is TRBD2 (6 bases). Deletions cut 7 bases from V and 7 bases from J, with 16 bases between. Per the germline V gene, CDR1 is MGHDK and CDR2 is SYGVNS. This CDR3 spans 14 amino acids. Here the CDR3 DNA reads TGTGCCAGCACCAAATACGGGGGAGGCGGGGAGCTGTTTTTT. This codes for CASTKYGGGGELFF. The variable domain in full, completed from reference TRBV25-1 and TRBJ2-2, reads EADIYQTPRYLVIGTGKKITLECSQTMGHDKMYWYQQDPGMELHLIHYSYGVNSTEKGDLSSESTVSRIRTEHFPLTLESARPSHTSQYLCASTKYGGGGELFFGEGSRLTVL.

The J gene is TRBJ1-2, the V gene TRBV15; D is possibly TRBD1 (6 bases). The CDR3 consists of 15 residues. Trimming left V 5 bases short and J 6 bases short, with 19 bases between. The germline gives CDR1 LNHNV, CDR2 YYDKDF (reference sequence). CDR3 DNA sequence: TGTGCCACCAGCGGCAGGGGCCGCCCTCTAGATGGCTACACCTTC. Residues: CATSGRGRPLDGYTF.

The chain links TRBV9 to TRBJ2-1; tentatively, D is TRBD2 (6 bases). V gave up 0 bases and J gave up 7 bases, with 17 bases separating them. The CDR3 is 16 amino acids. Germline V CDR1 and CDR2: SGDLS, YYNGEE. CDR3 sequence: CASSVGGGSGLNEQFF. CDR3 nucleotides: TGTGCCAGCAGCGTAGGTGGAGGGAGTGGCCTAAATGAGCAGTTCTTC.

J is TRBJ2-5 and V is TRBV5-1, with a weak D call TRBD2 (6 bases). From germline, CDR1 is SGHRS and CDR2 YFSETQ. Trimming cost V 4 bases and J 2 bases, with 9 bases left between them. The CDR3 loop spans 13 amino acids. The CDR3 protein is CASSRRDQETQYF. CDR3 nucleotides: TGCGCCAGCAGCCGGCGGGATCAAGAGACCCAGTACTTC.

The chain links TRBV6-6 to TRBJ1-5, with D perhaps TRBD1 (6 bases). This CDR3 comprises 15 residues. V lost 2 bases, J lost 6 bases, and 14 bases lay in between. In germline, CDR1 is MNHNY, CDR2 SVGAGI (reference sequence). In nucleotides, the CDR3 is TGTGCCAGCAGTTACGAGGGGGGGTTCTTTCAGCCCCAGCATTTT. It yields the protein CASSYEGGFFQPQHF.

V and J are TRBV2 and TRBJ2-7, with D maybe TRBD2 (6 bases). The V and J ends lost 4 bases and 0 bases respectively, with 19 bases between them. Germline V gives CDR1 SNHLY, CDR2 FYNNEI. The CDR3 has 17 amino acids. The CDR3 is CASSVEGIGTNSYEQYF. CDR3 nucleotides: TGTGCCAGCAGTGTGGAGGGTATAGGTACAAACTCCTACGAGCAGTACTTC.